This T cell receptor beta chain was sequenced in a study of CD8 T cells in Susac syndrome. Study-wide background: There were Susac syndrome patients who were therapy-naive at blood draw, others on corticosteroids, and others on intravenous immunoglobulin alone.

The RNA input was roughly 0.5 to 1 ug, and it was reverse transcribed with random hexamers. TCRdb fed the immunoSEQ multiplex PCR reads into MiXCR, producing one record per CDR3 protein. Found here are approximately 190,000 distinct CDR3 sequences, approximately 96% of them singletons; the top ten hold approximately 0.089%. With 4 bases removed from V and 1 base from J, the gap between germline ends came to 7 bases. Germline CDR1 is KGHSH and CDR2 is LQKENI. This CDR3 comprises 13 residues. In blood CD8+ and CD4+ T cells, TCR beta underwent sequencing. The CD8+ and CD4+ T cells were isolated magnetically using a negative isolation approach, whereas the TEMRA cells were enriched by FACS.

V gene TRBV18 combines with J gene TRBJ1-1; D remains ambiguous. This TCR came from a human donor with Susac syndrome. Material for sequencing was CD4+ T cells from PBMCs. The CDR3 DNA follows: TGTGCCAGCTCACAGGGCCAGAACACTGAAGCTTTCTTT. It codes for CASSQGQNTEAFF.